This record concerns one T cell receptor (beta chain) sequence. These data originate in a study of T cell responses to AZD1222 COVID-19 vaccine. Study-level information: Second-dose timings of about 4 or about 12 weeks were pooled.

The CDR3 has 15 residues. Germline V lookup: CDR1 SGDLS, CDR2 YYNGEE. V was pared by 4 bases and J by 1 base, with 12 bases between. Method: immunoSEQ multiplex PCR; TCRdb's copy keeps in-frame clones and lacks some. The repertoire holds more than 150,000 clones, with about 86% as singletons. The V gene is TRBV9, the J gene TRBJ1-5; D is uncertain. This clonotype was sampled from an adult in good health. The starting material was peripheral blood, obtained on day 0 of AZD1222 vaccination. The CDR3 sequence is CASSLGDVSNQPQHF. DNA for the CDR3: TGTGCCAGCAGCTTGGGAGATGTGAGCAATCAGCCCCAGCATTTT.